Listed below are T cell receptor beta chains from one sample, sequenced in a study of blood T cell repertoires in COVID-19. Repertoires were generated with immunoSEQ multiplex PCR, while TCRdb's copy carries only in-frame clones and drops some. The table includes approximately 230,000 clones, about 90% detected once. Material: peripheral blood. All receptors derive from a man of 80 years or more with acute or convalescent COVID-19. Both conserved end residues are part of each CDR3. Fields, in order: V gene, J gene, D gene, clone size, CDR3 protein, CDR3 DNA. A D gene is named only where the DNA matches it firmly. Size values are once, few and many counts, or a class for expanded clones, and some rows have none.

v_gene: TRBV9; j_gene: TRBJ2-1; d_gene: TRBD2; abundance: -; CDR3aa: CASSVAGTSGRRNEQFF; CDR3nt: TGTGCCAGCAGCGTAGCCGGGACTAGCGGGAGGAGAAATGAGCAGTTCTTC
v_gene: TRBV6-1; j_gene: TRBJ1-6; d_gene: -; abundance: few; CDR3aa: CASSEAKRPLHF; CDR3nt: TGTGCCAGCAGTGAAGCCAAACGGCCCCTCCACTTT
v_gene: TRBV2; j_gene: TRBJ2-1; d_gene: TRBD1; abundance: -; CDR3aa: CASTQGADKQFF; CDR3nt: TGTGCCAGCACCCAGGGGGCGGACAAGCAGTTCTTC
v_gene: TRBV7-2; j_gene: TRBJ2-3; d_gene: -; abundance: -; CDR3aa: CASSLEARFTDTQYF; CDR3nt: TGTGCCAGCAGCTTAGAAGCGCGTTTCACAGATACGCAGTATTTT
v_gene: TRBV5-1; j_gene: TRBJ2-5; d_gene: -; abundance: -; CDR3aa: CASSLVFRELQETQYF; CDR3nt: TGCGCCAGCAGCTTGGTATTCCGGGAGCTCCAAGAGACCCAGTACTTC
v_gene: TRBV6-6; j_gene: TRBJ1-3; d_gene: -; abundance: -; CDR3aa: CASSVGETGNTIYF; CDR3nt: TGTGCCAGCAGCGTCGGGGAGACTGGAAACACCATATATTTT
v_gene: TRBV5-1; j_gene: TRBJ2-2; d_gene: TRBD1; abundance: -; CDR3aa: CASSSGQPTGELFF; CDR3nt: TGCGCCAGCAGCTCGGGACAGCCCACCGGGGAGCTGTTTTTT
v_gene: TRBV4-3; j_gene: TRBJ2-1; d_gene: -; abundance: -; CDR3aa: CASSQDGGGEQFF; CDR3nt: TGCGCCAGCAGCCAAGACGGGGGTGGGGAGCAGTTCTTC
v_gene: TRBV6-6; j_gene: TRBJ2-3; d_gene: -; abundance: -; CDR3aa: CASSYRKGTDTQYF; CDR3nt: TGTGCCAGCAGTTACCGGAAGGGGACAGATACGCAGTATTTT
v_gene: TRBV5-1; j_gene: TRBJ2-2; d_gene: -; abundance: once; CDR3aa: CASSLNNLNTGELFF; CDR3nt: TGCGCCAGCAGCTTGAACAACCTGAACACCGGGGAGCTGTTTTTT
v_gene: TRBV7-3; j_gene: TRBJ2-2; d_gene: TRBD2; abundance: once; CDR3aa: CASSFSSVGLAGTGELFF; CDR3nt: TGTGCCAGCAGCTTCAGTTCAGTAGGACTAGCGGGCACCGGGGAGCTGTTTTTT
v_gene: TRBV5-1; j_gene: TRBJ2-3; d_gene: TRBD2; abundance: -; CDR3aa: CASSRGLAGGTTDTQYF; CDR3nt: TGCGCCAGCAGCAGGGGACTAGCGGGAGGAACCACAGATACGCAGTATTTT
v_gene: TRBV6-5; j_gene: TRBJ2-1; d_gene: -; abundance: once; CDR3aa: CASSYLPSSYNEQFF; CDR3nt: TGTGCCAGCAGTTACTTACCGAGCTCCTACAATGAGCAGTTCTTC
v_gene: TRBV9; j_gene: TRBJ1-4; d_gene: -; abundance: -; CDR3aa: CASSVGGGDEKLFF; CDR3nt: TGTGCCAGCAGCGTAGGAGGAGGGGATGAAAAACTGTTTTTT
v_gene: TRBV7-8; j_gene: TRBJ1-2; d_gene: -; abundance: -; CDR3aa: CASSLQREAYGYTF; CDR3nt: TGTGCCAGCAGCTTACAAAGAGAGGCGTATGGCTACACCTTC
v_gene: TRBV10-3; j_gene: TRBJ2-7; d_gene: -; abundance: -; CDR3aa: CAISAGYEQYF; CDR3nt: TGTGCCATCAGTGCAGGCTACGAGCAGTACTTC
v_gene: TRBV7-2; j_gene: TRBJ2-2; d_gene: -; abundance: -; CDR3aa: CASSQLVQNTGELFF; CDR3nt: TGTGCCAGCAGCCAGTTGGTACAAAACACCGGGGAGCTGTTTTTT
v_gene: TRBV4-2; j_gene: TRBJ2-5; d_gene: -; abundance: -; CDR3aa: CASSQPETGNQETQYF; CDR3nt: TGTGCCAGCAGCCAACCGGAGACAGGTAACCAAGAGACCCAGTACTTC
v_gene: TRBV5-1; j_gene: TRBJ2-1; d_gene: -; abundance: -; CDR3aa: CASSIGVQVGNEQFF; CDR3nt: TGCGCCAGCAGCATCGGGGTGCAGGTGGGCAATGAGCAGTTCTTC
v_gene: TRBV16; j_gene: TRBJ1-2; d_gene: -; abundance: few; CDR3aa: CASSLFSDSPEGYTF; CDR3nt: TGTGCCAGCAGCCTCTTCTCGGACTCACCTGAGGGCTACACCTTC
v_gene: TRBV28; j_gene: TRBJ1-2; d_gene: -; abundance: few; CDR3aa: CASIRGGSYGYTF; CDR3nt: TGTGCCAGCATTCGAGGGGGTTCGTACGGCTACACCTTC
v_gene: TRBV5-8; j_gene: TRBJ2-1; d_gene: -; abundance: -; CDR3aa: CASSLGQVNYNEQFF; CDR3nt: TGTGCCAGCAGCTTGGGGCAGGTTAACTACAATGAGCAGTTCTTC
v_gene: TRBV7-2; j_gene: TRBJ1-2; d_gene: -; abundance: -; CDR3aa: CASSLSTDYGYTF; CDR3nt: TGTGCCAGCAGCTTATCGACAGACTATGGCTACACCTTC
v_gene: TRBV14; j_gene: TRBJ2-3; d_gene: TRBD2; abundance: -; CDR3aa: CASSRNSGGGDTQYF; CDR3nt: TGTGCCAGCAGCCGGAATAGCGGGGGAGGAGATACGCAGTATTTT
v_gene: TRBV28; j_gene: TRBJ1-2; d_gene: -; abundance: -; CDR3aa: CANYRADDGYTF; CDR3nt: TGTGCCAATTACAGGGCCGATGATGGCTACACCTTC
v_gene: TRBV7-3; j_gene: TRBJ2-1; d_gene: TRBD2; abundance: -; CDR3aa: CASSLSGGVYNEQFF; CDR3nt: TGTGCCAGCAGCTTATCGGGGGGAGTATACAATGAGCAGTTCTTC
v_gene: TRBV10-3; j_gene: TRBJ2-3; d_gene: -; abundance: -; CDR3aa: CAISGQSTDTQYF; CDR3nt: TGTGCCATCAGTGGACAGAGCACAGATACGCAGTATTTT
v_gene: TRBV11-3; j_gene: TRBJ2-3; d_gene: -; abundance: -; CDR3aa: CASSLGADSTDTQYF; CDR3nt: TGTGCCAGCAGCTTAGGGGCAGACAGCACAGATACGCAGTATTTT
v_gene: TRBV18; j_gene: TRBJ1-3; d_gene: TRBD1; abundance: -; CDR3aa: CASSSNRGWGSGNTIYF; CDR3nt: TGTGCCAGCTCATCGAACAGGGGTTGGGGCTCTGGAAACACCATATATTTT
v_gene: TRBV7-3; j_gene: TRBJ1-1; d_gene: -; abundance: -; CDR3aa: CASSSGHAVTEAFF; CDR3nt: TGTGCCAGCAGCTCTGGACATGCGGTCACTGAAGCTTTCTTT